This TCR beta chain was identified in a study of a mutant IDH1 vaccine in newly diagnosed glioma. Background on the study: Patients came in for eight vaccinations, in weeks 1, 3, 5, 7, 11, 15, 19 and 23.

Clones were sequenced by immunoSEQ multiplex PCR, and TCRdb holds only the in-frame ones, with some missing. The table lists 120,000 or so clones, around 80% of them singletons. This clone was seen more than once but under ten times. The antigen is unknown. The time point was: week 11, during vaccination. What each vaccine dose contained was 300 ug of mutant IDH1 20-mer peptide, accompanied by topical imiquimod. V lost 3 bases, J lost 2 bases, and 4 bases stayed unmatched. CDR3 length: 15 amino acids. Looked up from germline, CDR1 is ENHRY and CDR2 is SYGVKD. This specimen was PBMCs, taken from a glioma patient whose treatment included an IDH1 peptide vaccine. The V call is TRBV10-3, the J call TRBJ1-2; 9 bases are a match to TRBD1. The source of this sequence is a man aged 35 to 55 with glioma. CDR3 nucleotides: TGTGCCATCAGTGAAAGGGACAGGGCGAACTATGGCTACACCTTC. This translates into CAISERDRANYGYTF.